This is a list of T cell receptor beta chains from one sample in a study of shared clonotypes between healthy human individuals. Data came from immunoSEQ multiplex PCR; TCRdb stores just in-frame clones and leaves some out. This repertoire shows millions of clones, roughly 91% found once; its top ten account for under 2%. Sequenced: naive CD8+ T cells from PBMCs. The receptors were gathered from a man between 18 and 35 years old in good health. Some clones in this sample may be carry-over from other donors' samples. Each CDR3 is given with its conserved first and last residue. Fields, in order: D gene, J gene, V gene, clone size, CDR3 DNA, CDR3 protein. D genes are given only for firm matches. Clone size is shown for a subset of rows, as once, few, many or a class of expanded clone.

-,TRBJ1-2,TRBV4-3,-,TGCGCCAGCAGCCAAGATTGGGGGGTATTAGCTAACTATGGCTACACCTTC,CASSQDWGVLANYGYTF
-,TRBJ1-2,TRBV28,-,TGTGCCACCGCGGCGAACTATGGCTACACCTTC,CATAANYGYTF
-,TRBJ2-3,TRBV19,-,TGTGCCAGTAGTATTCGGACAGCGAGCACAGATACGCAGTATTTT,CASSIRTASTDTQYF
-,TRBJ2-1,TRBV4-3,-,TGCGCCAGCACCCCTGGGGTAGCGCCAAGACGTGGTGAGCAGTTCTTC,CASTPGVAPRRGEQFF
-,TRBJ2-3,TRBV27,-,TGTGATCAGGGGCAGCTCTGCACAGATACGCAGTATTTT,CDQGQLCTDTQYF
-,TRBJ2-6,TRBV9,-,TGTGCCAGCAGCGTGTGGGGGTACCCCACGTCTGGGGCCAACGTCCTGACTTTC,CASSVWGYPTSGANVLTF
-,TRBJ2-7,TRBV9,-,TGTGCCAGCAGCGTAGGAGGCGGCACCTACGAGCAGTACTTC,CASSVGGGTYEQYF
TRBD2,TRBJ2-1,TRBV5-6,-,TGTGCCAGCAGCTTGTTTCTTGTACTAGCGGGAGCAGGTGACAATGAGCAGTTCTTC,CASSLFLVLAGAGDNEQFF
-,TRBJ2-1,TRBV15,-,TGTGCCACCAGCGGACGGACCGCCCGTTCACAGTTCTTC,CATSGRTARSQFF
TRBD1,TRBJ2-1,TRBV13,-,TGTGCCAGCAGCTTGGGTGGGGACAGAGCCAAGTACAATGAGCAGTTCTTC,CASSLGGDRAKYNEQFF
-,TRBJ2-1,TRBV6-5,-,TGTGCCAGCAGGGTACGTGACTTGTCCCGGGAGCAGTTCTTC,CASRVRDLSREQFF
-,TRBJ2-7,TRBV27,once,TGTGCCAGCAGTTTATCTGGCGTTGAGCAGTACTTC,CASSLSGVEQYF
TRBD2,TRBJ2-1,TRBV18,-,TGTGCCAGCTCACCAGCGAAACTAGCGGGAACGTGGTACAATGAGCAGTTCTTC,CASSPAKLAGTWYNEQFF
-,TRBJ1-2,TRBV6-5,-,TGTGCCAGCAGTTACTCCTTGTGGTTTGGCTACACCTTC,CASSYSLWFGYTF
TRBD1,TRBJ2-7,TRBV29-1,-,TGCAGCGTCGAGGACAGGGACTCCTACGAGCAGTACTTC,CSVEDRDSYEQYF
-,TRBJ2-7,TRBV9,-,TGTGCCAGCAGCGTAGAAGGTTCGGGGCAGCCCTACGAGCAGTACTTC,CASSVEGSGQPYEQYF
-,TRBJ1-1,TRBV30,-,TGTGCCTGGAGTCCCTGGATGTCGAGGAACACTGAAGCTTTCTTT,CAWSPWMSRNTEAFF